This T cell receptor beta chain comes out of a study of blood T cell repertoires in COVID-19 (dated by TCRdb to 2018 to 2021). In the study overall: Samples from collaborators originated in the United States, Italy and Spain and spanned both the acute and convalescent phases of COVID-19. The material from the prospective study consisted of cDNA or gDNA derived from T cells, B-cell-depleted T cells, or PBMCs. Subjects who had been exposed to COVID-19, were actively infected with it, or had recovered from it provided the deeply sampled blood TCRbeta repertoires that made up the dataset. A freely available public database, intended as a resource for researchers studying the immune response to SARS-CoV-2, is where the repertoires were released. Nearly every sample came with metadata listing a de-identified subject ID, COVID-19 status, age in years and sex. Where available, HLA class I and class II types were taken from metadata supplied by the sample provider and were not determined by assay-based typing. Samples were obtained from the ongoing ImmuneRACE study (first 160 participants) and from over 1,000 subjects provided by 6 global collaborators.

Via the germline V gene (reference sequence), CDR1 is MNHEY and CDR2 SMNVEV. The CDR3 runs 17 residues from the cysteine to the phenylalanine. Solely the CDR3 DNA is kept, with 51 bases framed from the first base. For this chain, trimming is 7 bases at the V end and 7 bases at the J end, and the number of junction bases without a gene match is 18. Participants in the prospective study were enrolled through a virtual design, were aged roughly 18 to 100 years, and lived in approximately 25 United States geographic areas. Cohort assignment in the prospective study relied on participant-reported clinical history from a screening survey and a study questionnaire. ImmuneRACE Cohort 3 recovered participants were defined by two consecutive negative NP/OP PCR tests, healthcare professional clearance, or symptom resolution. Each participant in the prospective study had whole blood, serum and a nasopharyngeal or oropharyngeal swab collected by mobile phlebotomists. Prospective study participants could optionally give additional blood draws and questionnaires over an approximately 2-month period. Blood samples from the prospective study were shipped frozen or at room temperature prior to DNA extraction.

The immunoSEQ Assay, a bias-controlled multiplex PCR, was used to amplify TCRbeta CDR3 regions from genomic DNA. Turning to the authors' computational methods: The number of nucleated cells in each sample was estimated by amplification of reference gene primers within the assay. To quantify the absolute abundance of each unique TCRbeta CDR3 rearrangement, sequence reads were collapsed and filtered. For each sample, productive Simpson clonality was calculated as the square root of Simpson's diversity index across productive rearrangements. TCRdb re-hosts the immuneACCESS table, in-frame sequences only. Its copies lack some clones; in the studies checked, an unresolved V gene accounts for under half of them, and the cause for the rest is not known. V, J and clone size were drawn from that table, and D and trimming were deduced from the DNA. The sample has about 210,000 clones on record, about 81% of them singletons. The ten largest clones represent around a tenth of the sample.

Beyond this particular receptor, the publication reports: The quantity of clinical and demographic metadata differed by source and by participant and was supplied without curation.

For this clone: What antigen it recognizes has not been identified. Base qualities are not at hand, and no much larger clone is one base apart.

The chain is assembled from TRBV27 and TRBJ2-1, and 8 junction bases match TRBD2. The TCR was taken from a middle-aged man who had recovered from COVID-19. Material: PBMCs or T cells enriched from blood (not recorded which). The nucleotide sequence is given as TGTGCCAGCACCATGCGGGTAGCGGGGACTAAAGGAAATGAGCAGTTCTTC. Translated, this gives CASTMRVAGTKGNEQFF.